These T cell receptor beta chains were read from a single sample in a study of cytomegalovirus exposure and HLA in healthy donors. The method was immunoSEQ multiplex PCR; TCRdb's version includes in-frame clones alone and lacks a portion of them. The table lists roughly 80,000 clones, 55% to 75% of them singletons. Sequencing was carried out using PBMCs. The origin of the receptors is a man aged 30-40 years in good health and CMV-seropositive. Both conserved end residues are part of each CDR3. Each record gives: clone size, D gene, J gene, V gene, CDR3 DNA, CDR3 protein. D genes are given only for firm matches. Some rows have no size entry. The others give once, few or many, or a class for an expanded clone.

size: once
D: TRBD1
J: TRBJ1-6
V: TRBV19
DNA: TGTGCCAGTAGTACCGGGACAGGGGAAGGCCCCCTCCACTTT
CDR3: CASSTGTGEGPLHF

size: -
D: -
J: TRBJ2-3
V: TRBV18
DNA: TGTGCCAGCTCACTCCCAATTAGCACAGATACGCAGTATTTT
CDR3: CASSLPISTDTQYF

size: -
D: -
J: TRBJ2-7
V: TRBV19
DNA: TGTGCCAGTAGCGAACCCGGCGGGGGCCGTCGAAGTGGGCAGTACTTC
CDR3: CASSEPGGGRRSGQYF

size: few
D: -
J: TRBJ1-3
V: TRBV5-4
DNA: TGTGCCAGCAGCGCGCAGGGGTCGAACACCATATATTTT
CDR3: CASSAQGSNTIYF

size: -
D: TRBD1
J: TRBJ1-1
V: TRBV9
DNA: TGTGCCAGCTCCCGGGACAGGGGCACTGAAGCTTTCTTT
CDR3: CASSRDRGTEAFF

size: -
D: TRBD1
J: TRBJ1-2
V: TRBV7-9
DNA: TGTGCCAGCAGCGCACAGGGGCGCTCTGGCTACACCTTC
CDR3: CASSAQGRSGYTF

size: -
D: -
J: TRBJ2-2
V: TRBV5-1
DNA: TGCGCCAGCCCGGGGAACACCGGGGAGCTGTTTTTT
CDR3: CASPGNTGELFF

size: -
D: TRBD2
J: TRBJ2-3
V: TRBV28
DNA: TGTGCCAGCAGGTTAGCGGGAGAGCCGAGGGATACGCAGTATTTT
CDR3: CASRLAGEPRDTQYF

size: -
D: -
J: TRBJ1-2
V: TRBV7-9
DNA: TGTGCCAGCAGCCCTCTGGCGCAGGGGCGGGATGGCTACACCTTC
CDR3: CASSPLAQGRDGYTF

size: -
D: -
J: TRBJ2-1
V: TRBV7-6
DNA: TGTGCCAGCAGCTTACGAGGTGGGGCTAGGCAGTTCTTC
CDR3: CASSLRGGARQFF

size: once
D: TRBD1
J: TRBJ1-2
V: TRBV28
DNA: TGTGCCAGCAGCCCCCCCGGGGCAGGGGGCACCTCTGGCTATGGCTACACCTTC
CDR3: CASSPPGAGGTSGYGYTF

size: few
D: TRBD1
J: TRBJ1-4
V: TRBV2
DNA: TGTGCCATCGATGATAAAGACAGGGCAACTAATGAAAAACTGTTTTTT
CDR3: CAIDDKDRATNEKLFF

size: few
D: -
J: TRBJ2-1
V: TRBV9
DNA: TGTGCCAGCAGCTCGTACAGTACTTCCTACAATGAGCAGTTCTTC
CDR3: CASSSYSTSYNEQFF

size: -
D: TRBD2
J: TRBJ2-7
V: TRBV7-2
DNA: TGTGCCAGCAGCTTTCCCCTCGGGATAGCGGGAGGCGGCGAGCAGTACTTC
CDR3: CASSFPLGIAGGGEQYF

size: -
D: -
J: TRBJ1-5
V: TRBV27
DNA: TGTGCCAGCAGTCCACGAGTGTACAATCAGCCCCAGCATTTT
CDR3: CASSPRVYNQPQHF

size: -
D: TRBD1
J: TRBJ2-7
V: TRBV29-1
DNA: TGCAGCGTTGAAGACCTGACAGGGTCTGTCTCCGAGCAGTACTTC
CDR3: CSVEDLTGSVSEQYF

size: -
D: TRBD1
J: TRBJ2-7
V: TRBV5-1
DNA: TGCGCCAGCGGACCTGCCCAGGGACAGGGAACCTACGAGCAGTACTTC
CDR3: CASGPAQGQGTYEQYF

size: -
D: TRBD2
J: TRBJ2-2
V: TRBV4-3
DNA: TGCGCCAGCAGCCAAGGGACTAGCGGGAGGGCCGGCGGGGAGCTGTTTTTT
CDR3: CASSQGTSGRAGGELFF

size: -
D: TRBD1
J: TRBJ1-4
V: TRBV9
DNA: TGTGCCAGCAGCGCCGGGACAGCTCCGCAATATGAAAAACTGTTTTTT
CDR3: CASSAGTAPQYEKLFF

size: -
D: TRBD2
J: TRBJ2-3
V: TRBV7-6
DNA: TGTGCCAGCAGCTTATCGGGGGGTGGGGATACGCAGTATTTT
CDR3: CASSLSGGGDTQYF

size: -
D: TRBD2
J: TRBJ2-3
V: TRBV7-3
DNA: TGTGCCAGCAGCTTATTTGCGGGAGGTGCAGATACGCAGTATTTT
CDR3: CASSLFAGGADTQYF

size: -
D: -
J: TRBJ2-1
V: TRBV11-1
DNA: TGTGCCAGCAGCTTAGGGACTGACTTGTTGGGCGAGCAGTTCTTC
CDR3: CASSLGTDLLGEQFF

size: few
D: -
J: TRBJ1-5
V: TRBV12-2
DNA: TGTGCAAGTCGCTTAATCGTAACAGGGCCTAATCAGCCCCAGCATTTT
CDR3: CASRLIVTGPNQPQHF

size: -
D: TRBD1
J: TRBJ1-2
V: TRBV6-5
DNA: TGTGCCAGCATTGGAGACAGGGGGGACCGAAGTGGCTACACCTTC
CDR3: CASIGDRGDRSGYTF

size: -
D: TRBD2
J: TRBJ2-7
V: TRBV19
DNA: TGTGCCAGTAGTTCCACTAGCGGGTTCTACGAGCAGTACTTC
CDR3: CASSSTSGFYEQYF

size: -
D: -
J: TRBJ2-3
V: TRBV13
DNA: TGTGCCAGCAGCCACACCCAAAACACAGGGATCACAGATACGCAGTATTTT
CDR3: CASSHTQNTGITDTQYF

size: -
D: -
J: TRBJ1-1
V: TRBV6-5
DNA: TGTGCCAGCAAACTTGGTACAGGGCTGAACACTGAAGCTTTCTTT
CDR3: CASKLGTGLNTEAFF

size: -
D: TRBD2
J: TRBJ2-1
V: TRBV29-1
DNA: TGCAGCGTGGCTCGAAAGCGGGGGAGTTTCTCCATTCCTCTAAATGAGCAGTTCTTC
CDR3: CSVARKRGSFSIPLNEQFF

size: -
D: TRBD1
J: TRBJ2-3
V: TRBV4-1
DNA: TGCGCCAGCAGCCAAGTTCCTTCGACAGGGATTCGGACAGATACGCAATATTTT
CDR3: CASSQVPSTGIRTDTQYF

size: -
D: -
J: TRBJ2-7
V: TRBV4-2
DNA: TGTGCCAGCAGCCAAGGGGTCGGGAGCTACGAGCAGTACTTC
CDR3: CASSQGVGSYEQYF

size: -
D: -
J: TRBJ1-1
V: TRBV7-8
DNA: TGTGCCAGCACCGGAACAGCGAACACTGAAGCTTTCTTT
CDR3: CASTGTANTEAFF

size: -
D: -
J: TRBJ1-2
V: TRBV9
DNA: TGTGCCAGCAGCCCCCAAGGGGAAGTCTATGGCTACACCTTC
CDR3: CASSPQGEVYGYTF

size: -
D: -
J: TRBJ1-2
V: TRBV19
DNA: TGTGCCAGTACGGCACTGAGGGACTATGGCTACACCTTC
CDR3: CASTALRDYGYTF

size: few
D: TRBD2
J: TRBJ2-2
V: TRBV5-1
DNA: TGCGCCAGCAGCTCCCGTACGGACCTAGCGGGGGTCACCGGGGAGCTGTTTTTT
CDR3: CASSSRTDLAGVTGELFF

size: -
D: TRBD2
J: TRBJ2-7
V: TRBV5-6
DNA: TGTGCCAGCAGCTACCTAGCGGGGGGTGGTCACGAGCAGTACTTC
CDR3: CASSYLAGGGHEQYF

size: -
D: TRBD2
J: TRBJ2-5
V: TRBV28
DNA: TGTGCCAGCCAAGGACTAGCGGGAAATAAACGGGAGACCCAGTACTTC
CDR3: CASQGLAGNKRETQYF

size: -
D: -
J: TRBJ2-3
V: TRBV5-4
DNA: TGTGCCAGCAATCCAGGGCGGGAAGATACGCAGTATTTT
CDR3: CASNPGREDTQYF

size: -
D: -
J: TRBJ1-4
V: TRBV7-9
DNA: TGTGCCAGCAGCCCAGGAAAGGACAGTACAACAGAAAAACTGTTTTTT
CDR3: CASSPGKDSTTEKLFF

size: -
D: -
J: TRBJ2-2
V: TRBV19
DNA: TGTGCCAGTAGTCCCGCAGGGACGAACACCGGGGAGCTGTTTTTT
CDR3: CASSPAGTNTGELFF

size: few
D: TRBD1
J: TRBJ1-4
V: TRBV2
DNA: TGTGCCAGCAGTCCATCAGGACAGGTTTGGGAAAAACTGTTTTTT
CDR3: CASSPSGQVWEKLFF